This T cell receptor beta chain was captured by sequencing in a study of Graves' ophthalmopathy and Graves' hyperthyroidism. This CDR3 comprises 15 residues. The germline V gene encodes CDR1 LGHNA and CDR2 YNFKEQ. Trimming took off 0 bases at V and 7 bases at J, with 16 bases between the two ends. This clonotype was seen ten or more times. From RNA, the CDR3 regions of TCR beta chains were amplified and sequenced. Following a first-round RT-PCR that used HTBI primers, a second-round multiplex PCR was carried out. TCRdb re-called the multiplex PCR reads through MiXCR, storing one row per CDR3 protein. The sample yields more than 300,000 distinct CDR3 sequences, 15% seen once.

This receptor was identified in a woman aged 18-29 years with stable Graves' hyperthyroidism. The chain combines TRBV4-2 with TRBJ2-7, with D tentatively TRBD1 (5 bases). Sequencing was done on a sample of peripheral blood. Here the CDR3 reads CASSQDGASPREQYF. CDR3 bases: TGTGCCAGCAGCCAAGATGGGGCATCCCCACGGGAGCAGTACTTC.